Only one count was recorded for the clone carrying this T cell receptor (beta chain). Its target is unknown. CDR1 is MDHEN, CDR2 SYDVKM, per germline. This CDR3 contains 19 residues. The trim removed 6 bases at V and 2 bases at J, leaving 14 bases unmatched. Assay used: immunoSEQ multiplex PCR; TCRdb lists only in-frame clones, some missing. The sample lists roughly 12,000 clones, about 90% seen once, with about 3.5% in the top ten. Cyclophosphamide on days +3 and +4 followed busulfan-fludarabine conditioning and a marrow graft. This record belongs to a study of T cells after posttransplantation cyclophosphamide. General study results and limits: TRB overlap between skin or GI tissue T cells and blood was limited.

The sequenced sample was PBMCs, obtained after allogeneic stem cell transplant with posttransplant cyclophosphamide. This clonotype was sampled from a female patient under 45 who received an allogeneic stem cell transplant from an unrelated donor, was CMV-positive, and had no GVHD. The graft donor may account for some of the T cells. The chain uses TRBV28 and TRBJ2-3; 13 nucleotides line up with TRBD2. CDR3: CASSLPYRTSGRDTDTQYF. DNA for the CDR3: TGTGCCAGCAGCCTCCCCTACCGGACTAGCGGGAGAGACACAGATACGCAGTATTTT.